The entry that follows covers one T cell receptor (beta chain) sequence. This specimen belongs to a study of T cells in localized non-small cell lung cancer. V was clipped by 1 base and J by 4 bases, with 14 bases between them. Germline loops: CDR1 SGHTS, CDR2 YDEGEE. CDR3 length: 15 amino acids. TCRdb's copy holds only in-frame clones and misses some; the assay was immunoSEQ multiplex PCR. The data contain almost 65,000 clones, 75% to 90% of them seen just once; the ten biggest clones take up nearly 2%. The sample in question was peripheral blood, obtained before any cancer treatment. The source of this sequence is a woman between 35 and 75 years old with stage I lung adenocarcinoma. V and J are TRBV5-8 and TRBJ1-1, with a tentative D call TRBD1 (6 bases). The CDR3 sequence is CASSLFRGRATEAFF. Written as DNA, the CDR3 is TGTGCCAGCAGCTTGTTCCGGGGGCGAGCCACTGAAGCTTTCTTT.